One sample yielded the 18 T cell receptor beta chains listed below, sequenced in a study of blood T cell repertoires in COVID-19. Produced via immunoSEQ multiplex PCR; TCRdb's table is partial and in-frame only. The sample has approximately 62,000 clones, more than 80% seen once. Sequencing was performed on peripheral blood. The receptor set was obtained from an elderly man with acute or convalescent COVID-19.

The V gene is TRBV28, the J gene TRBJ2-7; D might be TRBD1 (5 bases). The CDR3 has 14 amino acids. Between the trimmed V and J ends, which lost 6 bases and 3 bases, there was a span of 15 bases. CDR1 and CDR2 (germline): MDHEN, SYDVKM. The CDR3 nucleotides read TGTGCCAGCAGCCTACAGGCGGCGATCTACGAGCAGTACTTC. Translation gives CASSLQAAIYEQYF.

CDR3 amino acids: CASSEAGGVSHEQYF. The CDR3 region has the DNA TGTGCCAGCAGTGAAGCCGGCGGGGTTTCCCACGAGCAGTACTTC. V is TRBV6-1 and J is TRBJ2-7; D possibly corresponds to TRBD2 (6 bases). V dropped 0 bases and J dropped 5 bases, with 14 bases sitting between them. The length of the CDR3 is 15 residues. Germline CDR1 MNHNS, CDR2 SASEGT.

The genes are TRBV5-1 and TRBJ1-1; D unresolved. V was clipped by 0 bases and J by 5 bases, with 14 bases between them. Germline CDR1 is SGHRS and CDR2 is YFSETQ. The CDR3 has 15 residues. This CDR3 reads CASSLAPGDRTEAFF. The CDR3 coding sequence is TGCGCCAGCAGCTTGGCCCCGGGAGATCGGACTGAAGCTTTCTTT.

The chain recombines TRBV14 with TRBJ1-1, with TRBD1 matching 7 bases. This CDR3 has 17 amino acids. V lost 0 bases and J lost 1; bases outside the gene matches: 8. The germline CDR1 and CDR2 sequences are SGHDN and FVKESK. The CDR3 bases are TGTGCCAGCAGCCAAGATTACTACGGGGACAGGAACACTGAAGCTTTCTTT. Translating it yields CASSQDYYGDRNTEAFF.

The J gene is TRBJ1-4, the V gene TRBV5-5; D remains unclear. V was clipped by 4 bases and J by 0 bases, with 7 bases between them. Looked up from germline, CDR1 is SGHKS and CDR2 is YYEKEE (reference sequence). CDR3 size: 14 residues. This CDR3 is CASSLVTTNEKLFF. CDR3 bases: TGTGCCAGCAGCCTGGTTACAACTAATGAAAAACTGTTTTTT.

This clone was seen more than once but under ten times. The chain carries TRBV5-4 and TRBJ1-1, with D hard to call. Trimming shortened V by 1 base and J by 5 bases, and 6 bases separated the two germline ends. Germline-derived CDR1 and CDR2 are SGHNT and YYREEE (reference sequence). The CDR3 totals 12 residues. For the CDR3, the DNA is TGTGCCAGCAGCTTGCGCGGGACTGAAGCTTTCTTT. This gives the protein CASSLRGTEAFF.

The chain uses TRBV12-3 or TRBV12-4 and TRBJ1-6; the D is unclear. The V end lost 1 base, the J end lost 11 bases, and 6 bases lay between the germline ends. This CDR3 is built from 12 residues. The CDR3 DNA sequence: TGTGCCAGCAGTTTAGGACGGGCACCCCTCCACTTT. Translating it yields CASSLGRAPLHF.

V and J are TRBV11-1 and TRBJ2-3; no firm D call. CDR3 length equals 14 residues. The V end was cut by 5 bases, the J end by 10 bases, with 19 bases between. The germline V gene has CDR1 SGHAT and CDR2 FQDESV (reference sequence). This CDR3 reads CASSHQAGGDSQYF. CDR3 bases: TGTGCCAGCAGCCATCAGGCCGGTGGCGATTCGCAGTATTTT.

The chain couples TRBV9 to TRBJ2-7; D unresolved. Trimming took off 0 bases at V and 0 bases at J, with 7 bases between the two ends. Germline V gene lookup returns CDR1 SGDLS and CDR2 YYNGEE. The CDR3 has 14 residues. CDR3: CASSVGADSYEQYF. The CDR3 DNA reads as TGTGCCAGCAGCGTAGGGGCAGACTCCTACGAGCAGTACTTC.

In its sample, this clone was seen a few times. V gene TRBV19 combines with J gene TRBJ1-1, with a tentative D call TRBD1 (5 bases). Trimming stripped 5 bases from V and 0 bases from J, with 19 bases between. Germline V gene lookup returns CDR1 LNHDA and CDR2 SQIVND (reference sequence). This CDR3 is built from 17 residues. CDR3 DNA sequence: TGTGCCAGTAGTCGTTTTCTTGGGACGGGGGTGAACACTGAAGCTTTCTTT. This sequence encodes CASSRFLGTGVNTEAFF.

V and J are TRBV6-6 and TRBJ1-5; TRBD1 might be the D (5 bases). The CDR3 totals 15 residues. Per the germline V gene, CDR1 is MNHNY and CDR2 is SVGAGI (reference sequence). V dropped 6 bases and J dropped 0 bases, with 12 bases sitting between them. The CDR3 sequence is CASRFLGGSNQPQHF. The CDR3 region has the DNA TGTGCCAGCAGATTTTTGGGGGGTAGCAATCAGCCCCAGCATTTT.

The chain has TRBV9 and TRBJ1-6, with D possibly TRBD1 on 5 matching bases. Germline CDR1 is SGDLS and CDR2 is YYNGEE. There are 14 residues in the CDR3. V dropped 0 bases and J dropped 7 bases, with 8 bases sitting between them. The CDR3 is CASSVGTPNSPLHF. DNA for the CDR3: TGTGCCAGCAGCGTAGGGACACCGAATTCACCCCTCCACTTT.

The rearrangement links TRBV18 to TRBJ1-2; no reliable D call. V was shortened by 5 bases and J by 4 bases, with 11 bases between the two germline ends. The CDR3 loop spans 13 amino acids. Germline assignment: CDR1 KGHSH and CDR2 LQKENI. CDR3 amino acids: CASSATASYGYTF. The CDR3 nucleotides are TGTGCCAGCTCAGCCACAGCAAGCTATGGCTACACCTTC.

The chain couples TRBV6-5 to TRBJ1-1, with D uncertain. The CDR3 sequence is 14 residues long. Germline V gives CDR1 MNHEY, CDR2 SVGAGI. The CDR3 DNA reads TGTGCGACCTTCGGGAGGATGTTTAGAACTGAAGCTTTCTTT. Translating it yields CATFGRMFRTEAFF.

The chain carries TRBV5-1 and TRBJ2-2; possible D gene TRBD1, 5 bases. Trimming stripped 4 bases from V and 5 bases from J, with 18 bases between. CDR3 length: 16 residues. Germline CDR1 is SGHRS and CDR2 is YFSETQ. The CDR3 DNA reads TGCGCCAGCAGCCCCGAGGAGACAGCTTTTACCGGGGAGCTGTTTTTT. Its protein is CASSPEETAFTGELFF.

The rearrangement joins TRBV28 to TRBJ1-1; D uncertain. Trimming took off 6 bases at V and 0 bases at J, with 8 bases between the two ends. CDR1 and CDR2 from the germline V gene are MDHEN and SYDVKM. The CDR3 contains 13 residues. CDR3 sequence: CASRGRLNTEAFF. DNA of the CDR3: TGTGCCAGCAGGGGGAGACTGAACACTGAAGCTTTCTTT.

This clone turned up a few times. The chain couples TRBV10-2 to TRBJ1-5; 8 nucleotides align to TRBD1. In germline, CDR1 is WSHSY, CDR2 SAAADI. V was clipped by 7 bases and J by 4 bases; unmatched bases: 9. The CDR3 is 15 amino acids. In DNA form, the CDR3 reads TGCGCCAGCACCTCCGGGACAGGACGAAATCAGCCCCAGCATTTT. This sequence encodes CASTSGTGRNQPQHF.

The chain employs TRBV5-1 and TRBJ2-5; 11 bases agree with TRBD2. CDR1 and CDR2 from the germline V gene are SGHRS and YFSETQ. J gave up 5 bases and V 5 bases, and 5 bases lay outside the gene matches. The CDR3 loop spans 14 amino acids. The CDR3 protein is CASSSGGAWETQYF. In DNA, the CDR3 is TGCGCCAGCAGTAGCGGGGGGGCTTGGGAGACCCAGTACTTC.